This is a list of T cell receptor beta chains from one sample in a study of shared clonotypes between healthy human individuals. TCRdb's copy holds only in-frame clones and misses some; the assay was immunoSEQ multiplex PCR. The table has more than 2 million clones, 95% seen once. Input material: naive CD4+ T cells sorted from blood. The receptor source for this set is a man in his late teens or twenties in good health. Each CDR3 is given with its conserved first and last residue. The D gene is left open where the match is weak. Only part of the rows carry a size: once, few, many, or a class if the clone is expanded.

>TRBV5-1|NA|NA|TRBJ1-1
TGCGCCAGCAGCTTGGCTCCAGGGAACACTGAAGCTTTCTTT
CASSLAPGNTEAFF
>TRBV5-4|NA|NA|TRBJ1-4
TGTGCCAGCAGCCCCCACAGGGAGGACTCTGAAAAACTGTTTTTT
CASSPHREDSEKLFF
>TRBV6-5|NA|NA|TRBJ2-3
TGTGCCAGCAGTTGGGAGAGACCCACAGATACGCAGTATTTT
CASSWERPTDTQYF
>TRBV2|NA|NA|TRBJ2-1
TGTGCCAGCCAAGGGAACAATGAGCAGTTCTTC
CASQGNNEQFF
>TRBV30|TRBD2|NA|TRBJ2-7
TGTGCCTGGAATGGGGGACTAGCGGGAGGCGACGAGCAGTACTTC
CAWNGGLAGGDEQYF
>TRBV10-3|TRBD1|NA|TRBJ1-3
TGTGCCATCAGGCCCGGGACAGGGGTTTACACCATATATTTT
CAIRPGTGVYTIYF
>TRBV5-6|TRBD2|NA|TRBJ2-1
TGTGCCAGCAGCTTGGTGATAGCGGGAGTGCAGGGTGAGCAGTTCTTC
CASSLVIAGVQGEQFF
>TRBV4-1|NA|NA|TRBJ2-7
TGCGCCAGCAGCCAGGTGCTTCAGGGTTACTGGAACGAGCAGTACTTC
CASSQVLQGYWNEQYF
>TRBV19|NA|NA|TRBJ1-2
TGTGCCAGTAGTATCAGGGGCGGCGGCTACACCTTC
CASSIRGGGYTF
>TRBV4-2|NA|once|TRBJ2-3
TGTGCCAGCAGCCACGGCGAGGCGGCCTCTAGCACAGATACGCAGTATTTT
CASSHGEAASSTDTQYF
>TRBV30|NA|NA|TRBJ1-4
TGTGCCTGGAGTGTTGGAGGGGGGGATGAAAAACTGTTTTTT
CAWSVGGGDEKLFF
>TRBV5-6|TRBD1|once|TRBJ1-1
TGTGCCAGCAGCTCCACGGGACAGGGTAACACTGAAGCTTTCTTT
CASSSTGQGNTEAFF
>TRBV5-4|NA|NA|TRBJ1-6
TGTGCCAGCAGCTTGGATTCTGACGGGGGGATCGGGATTTCACCCCTCCACTTT
CASSLDSDGGIGISPLHF
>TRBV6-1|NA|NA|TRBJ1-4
TGTGCCAGCAGTGACTTCACCCGTGGGGAAAAACTGTTTTTT
CASSDFTRGEKLFF
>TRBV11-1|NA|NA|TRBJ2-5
TGTGCCAGCAGCTTTTTAGGATGGGAGGAAATGGAGACCCAGTACTTC
CASSFLGWEEMETQYF
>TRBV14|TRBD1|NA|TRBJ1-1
TGTGCCAGCAGCCAGGGGACAGAGAACACTGAAGCTTTCTTT
CASSQGTENTEAFF
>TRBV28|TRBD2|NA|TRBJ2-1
TGTGCCAGCACCCCTGGACTAGGGTCCTACAATGAGCAGTTCTTC
CASTPGLGSYNEQFF
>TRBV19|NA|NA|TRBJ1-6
TGTGCCAGTAGTATAGGTAGGGGTAAGTCCTATAATTCACCCCTCCACTTT
CASSIGRGKSYNSPLHF